The 22 T cell receptor beta chains given below trace back to one sample, sequenced in a study of CD8 T cells in Susac syndrome. Random hexamers were used to reverse transcribe about 0.5 to 1 ug of RNA. MiXCR, applied by TCRdb to the immunoSEQ multiplex PCR reads, yields one record per CDR3 protein. Of 95,000 to 150,000 distinct CDR3 sequences in the sample, 85% to 95% were seen once. The sequencing input was CD8+ T cells from PBMCs. The receptors were gathered from a human donor with Susac syndrome.

The V call is TRBV6-5, the J call TRBJ2-5; D possibly corresponds to TRBD2 (6 bases). The CDR3 runs to 13 residues. Trimming shortened V by 8 bases and J by 2 bases, and 12 bases separated the two germline ends. Germline V gives CDR1 MNHEY, CDR2 SVGAGI. CDR3 in amino acids: CASGTREQETQYF. The CDR3 bases are TGTGCCAGCGGGACGCGGGAACAAGAGACCCAGTACTTC.

The chain is built from TRBV7-9 and TRBJ2-1; D uncertain. The CDR3 has 12 amino acids. CDR1 and CDR2 (germline): SEHNR, FQNEAQ (reference sequence). Trimming removed 5 bases from V and 4 bases from J, with 6 bases in between. The CDR3 sequence: CASSLPYNEQFF. The DNA of the CDR3 is TGTGCCAGCAGCCTACCTTACAATGAGCAGTTCTTC.

V usage is TRBV15 and J usage is TRBJ1-1; no clear D gene. The CDR3 sequence is 14 residues long. Germline values: CDR1 LNHNV, CDR2 YYDKDF (reference sequence). V dropped 2 bases and J dropped 4 bases, with 11 bases sitting between them. The CDR3 here is CATSRSVEGTEAFF. For the CDR3, the DNA is TGTGCCACCAGCAGATCTGTCGAAGGCACTGAAGCTTTCTTT.

V gene TRBV9 combines with J gene TRBJ2-7; the D gene could be TRBD1 or TRBD2 (5 bases each). V lost 3 bases and J lost 5, with 15 bases in between. The germline CDR1 and CDR2 sequences are SGDLS and YYNGEE. The CDR3 totals 14 residues. CDR3 sequence: CASSEAGRVHEQYF. CDR3 nucleotides: TGTGCCAGCAGCGAGGCGGGCAGGGTCCACGAGCAGTACTTC. Drawing the rest from reference TRBV9 and TRBJ2-7, the complete variable domain is DSGVTQTPKHLITATGQRVTLRCSPRSGDLSVYWYQQSLDQGLQFLIQYYNGEERAKGNILERFSAQQFPDLHSELNLSSLELGDSALYFCASSEAGRVHEQYFGPGTRLTVT.

This clonotype was detected only once. J is TRBJ2-7 and V is TRBV4-1, with D maybe TRBD2 (7 bases). In germline, CDR1 is MGHRA, CDR2 YSYEKL. Trimming left V 0 bases short and J 0 bases short, with 15 bases between. This CDR3 spans 17 amino acids. The CDR3 DNA sequence: TGCGCCAGCAGCCAAGAGGGGGGGCGGGGGCGCTCCTACGAGCAGTACTTC. This sequence encodes CASSQEGGRGRSYEQYF.

The chain links TRBV5-1 to TRBJ2-5; no clear D. Germline V gives CDR1 SGHRS, CDR2 YFSETQ. V gave up 5 bases and J gave up 1 base, with 12 bases separating them. This CDR3 has 14 residues. The CDR3: CASRVGYSQETQYF. CDR3 bases: TGCGCCAGCAGAGTTGGATACAGCCAAGAGACCCAGTACTTC.

DNA for the CDR3: TGCAGCGTTGAACCCTGGACTAGCGGGGGGCTAATCGATGAGCAGTTCTTC. It yields the protein CSVEPWTSGGLIDEQFF. The chain links TRBV29-1 to TRBJ2-1; TRBD2 aligns across 14 bases. The ends lost 2 bases at V and 8 bases at J; junction bases unmatched: 11. The germline CDR1 and CDR2 sequences are SQVTM and ANQGSEA. The CDR3 extends over 17 amino acids.

The chain employs TRBV19 and TRBJ1-6, with D possibly TRBD1 on 5 matching bases. Germline V lookup: CDR1 LNHDA, CDR2 SQIVND (reference sequence). This CDR3 is 14 amino acids long. V was pared by 6 bases and J by 9 bases, with 15 bases between. CDR3 in amino acids: CASSRGGSASPLHF. CDR3 bases: TGTGCCAGTAGCCGCGGGGGGAGCGCTTCACCCCTCCACTTT.

The rearrangement joins TRBV19 to TRBJ1-5, with TRBD1 as a possible D gene (5 bases). Between the trimmed V and J ends, which lost 7 bases and 6 bases, there was a span of 13 bases. Germline V gene sequence: CDR1 LNHDA, CDR2 SQIVND (reference sequence). The CDR3 totals 13 residues. CDR3 bases: TGTGCCAGTACGGGCGGAGACAGTCAGCCCCAGCATTTT. Its translation: CASTGGDSQPQHF.

The V gene is TRBV25-1, the J gene TRBJ1-2; perhaps TRBD1 as D (5 bases). The CDR3 has 13 amino acids. Trimming cost V 1 base and J 7 bases, with 10 bases left between them. The V gene's germline CDR1 is MGHDK and CDR2 SYGVNS. CDR3 in DNA: TGTGCCAGCAGTGAATGGGGCTGGCCTGGCTACACCTTC. Translation: CASSEWGWPGYTF.

This chain uses TRBV3-1 with TRBJ2-7; D possibly corresponds to TRBD1 (6 bases). Trimming removed 4 bases from V and 3 bases from J, with 13 bases in between. This CDR3 has 14 amino acids. Germline lookup yields CDR1 LGHDT and CDR2 YNNKEL (reference sequence). The CDR3 DNA follows: TGTGCCAGCAGCCCGGGACACGGCAACTACGAGCAGTACTTC. Translation: CASSPGHGNYEQYF.

This chain joins TRBV13 and TRBJ2-5, with 7 bases aligning to TRBD1. V shed 5 bases and J 3 bases; nucleotides not matched to a gene: 6. Germline lookup yields CDR1 PRHDT and CDR2 FYEKMQ (reference sequence). CDR3 length equals 14 residues. This CDR3 is CASSVWDREETQYF. DNA for the CDR3: TGTGCCAGCAGCGTCTGGGACAGAGAAGAGACCCAGTACTTC.

The chain uses TRBV9 and TRBJ2-1; 9 positions match TRBD1. The trim removed 5 bases at V and 1 base at J, leaving 7 bases unmatched. Germline lookup yields CDR1 SGDLS and CDR2 YYNGEE. This CDR3 region has 16 residues. CDR3 in DNA: TGTGCCAGCAGATCCGCCGGGACAGGGTCCTACAATGAGCAGTTCTTC. Translation gives CASRSAGTGSYNEQFF.

V is TRBV21-1 and J is TRBJ2-5. TRBV21-1 is noted as a pseudogene. The CDR3 sequence is 10 residues long. CDR3 nucleotides: TGTGCCAGCAGAGAGGAGACCCAGTACTTC. Protein sequence: CASREETQYF.

The rearrangement uses TRBV12-3 or TRBV12-4 and TRBJ1-6; D remains unclear. The V and J ends lost 6 bases and 4 bases respectively, with 7 bases between them. There are 13 residues in the CDR3. In DNA form, the CDR3 reads TGTGCCAGCAGCCTTGCATATAATTCACCCCTCCACTTT. Translated, it gives CASSLAYNSPLHF.

V is TRBV20-1 and J is TRBJ2-3, with TRBD2 matching 10 bases. The CDR3 extends over 17 amino acids. The junction had 16 bases not matched to a gene; V was cut back by 6 bases and J by 4 bases. Germline CDR1 DFQATT, CDR2 SNEGSKA (reference sequence). CDR3 loop: CSAESSGGTRMADTQYF. The CDR3, as DNA: TGCAGTGCCGAATCTAGCGGGGGAACCCGAATGGCAGATACGCAGTATTTT.

The rearrangement links TRBV27 to TRBJ2-1; possibly TRBD2 for D (6 bases). The CDR3 consists of 13 residues. The V end was cut by 5 bases, the J end by 6 bases, with 11 bases between. Germline CDR1 MNHEY, CDR2 SMNVEV (reference sequence). Written as DNA, the CDR3 is TGTGCCAGCAGTCCGAACGGGGGCAATGAGCAGTTCTTC. This translates into CASSPNGGNEQFF.

This clonotype was counted a single time. The J gene is TRBJ1-1, the V gene TRBV19, with 8 bases fitting TRBD1. V was clipped by 3 bases and J by 1 base; unmatched bases: 13. This CDR3 spans 18 amino acids. Germline CDR1 reads LNHDA; CDR2 reads SQIVND (reference sequence). In DNA form, the CDR3 reads TGTGCCAGTAGTATCGGATTGGCAGGGGGCCTGACGAACACTGAAGCTTTCTTT. Amino acids: CASSIGLAGGLTNTEAFF.

The chain links TRBV12-3 or TRBV12-4 to TRBJ2-3; D ambiguous. Deletions cut 5 bases from V and 3 bases from J, with 6 bases between. CDR3 length equals 12 residues. CDR3 sequence: CASSRRTDTQYF. The CDR3 DNA is TGTGCCAGCAGTAGACGGACAGATACGCAGTATTTT.

The table lists this clonotype with a few counts. This rearrangement joins TRBV12-3 or TRBV12-4 to TRBJ2-3, with 10 nucleotides matching TRBD2. CDR3 size: 15 residues. Trimming took 6 bases from V and 4 from J; bases not matched to a gene: 7. The CDR3 DNA reads TGTGCCAGCAGGCGGACTAGCGGCGGCGCAGATACGCAGTATTTT. It translates to CASRRTSGGADTQYF.

The gene calls are TRBV6-1 and TRBJ2-7, with D possibly TRBD1 on 5 matching bases. CDR1 and CDR2 (germline): MNHNS, SASEGT. Deletions cut 6 bases from V and 3 bases from J, with 12 bases between. The CDR3 runs 13 residues. DNA of the CDR3: TGTGCCAGCAGGATGAACCAGGGCTACGAGCAGTACTTC. Translating gives CASRMNQGYEQYF.

The chain uses TRBV29-1 and TRBJ2-1; 12 positions agree with TRBD2. This CDR3 has 13 amino acids. J was trimmed by 10 bases and V by 7 bases; bases with no gene match: 8. Germline CDR1 is SQVTM and CDR2 is ANQGSEA. The CDR3 protein is CSAHPGLAGEQFF. CDR3 nucleotide sequence: TGCAGCGCCCACCCGGGACTAGCGGGCGAGCAGTTCTTC.